These 17 T cell receptor beta chains were all obtained from the same sample, sequenced in a study of CD8 T cells in ankylosing spondylitis (dated by TCRdb to 2016 to 2017). The protocol used for the library was 5' RACE. Sequencing took place on an Illumina HiSeq 2500. TCRdb took the public reads, trimmed them with fastp at Q25, ran MiXCR for clone calling and kept in-frame beta chains. Each entry merges the rows of one CDR3 protein and shows their most common DNA and genes. The sample table records about 230,000 distinct CDR3 sequences; around 8% of these occur just once. The ten largest clones add up to around 4.9% of the sample. The specimen was blood, either unsorted or a sorted T cell fraction (not recorded which). The receptors were gathered from a female donor with ankylosing spondylitis or in good health (not recorded which).

The chain joins TRBV7-9 to TRBJ2-2; 7 bases line up with TRBD2. The CDR3 consists of 16 residues. Germline V gene data show CDR1 as SEHNR and CDR2 as FQNEAQ (reference sequence). J lost 5 bases, V lost 6 bases, and 12 bases had no gene match. CDR3 protein: CASSHASAGATGELFF. CDR3 in DNA: TGTGCCAGCAGTCATGCCTCTGCGGGAGCAACCGGGGAGCTGTTTTTT. Full variable domain (outside the CDR3, taken from reference TRBV7-9 and TRBJ2-2): DTGVSQNPRHKITKRGQNVTFRCDPISEHNRLYWYRQTLGQGPEFLTYFQNEAQLEKSRLLSDRFSAERPKGSFSTLEIQRTEQGDSAMYLCASSHASAGATGELFFGEGSRLTVL.

The gene calls are TRBV5-8 and TRBJ2-5; no definite D call. V lost 4 bases and J lost 4, with 11 bases in between. CDR3 size: 13 residues. Germline V gene sequence: CDR1 SGHTS, CDR2 YDEGEE. The CDR3 region is CASSPAVPETQYF. The CDR3 region has the DNA TGTGCCAGCAGCCCGGCGGTCCCAGAGACCCAGTACTTC.

Many counts were recorded for this clonotype. The chain joins TRBV7-6 to TRBJ2-1; no reliable D call. The CDR3 is 15 amino acids. V lost 1 base, J lost 7 bases, and 14 bases lay in between. CDR1 is SGHVS and CDR2 is FNYEAQ in the germline V gene. This CDR3 reads CASSLVGPGGNEQFF. CDR3 bases: TGTGCCAGCAGCTTAGTCGGGCCCGGCGGAAATGAGCAGTTCTTC.

In its sample, this clonotype was seen many times. This chain links TRBV6-2 or TRBV6-3 with TRBJ2-3; 10 bases are shared with TRBD2. The CDR3 spans 14 residues. Germline lookup yields CDR1 MNHEY and CDR2 SVGEGT. Trimming removed 8 bases from V and 2 bases from J; junction bases left unmatched: 4. CDR3 nucleotides: TGTGCCAGCCGTAGCGGGAGGACCACAGATACGCAGTATTTT. This gives the protein CASRSGRTTDTQYF.

This clonotype was seen repeatedly, ten times or more. The genes are TRBV7-8 and TRBJ1-1; the D gene is possibly TRBD1 (5 bases). Germline-derived CDR1 and CDR2 are SGHVS and FQNEAQ. The CDR3 covers 13 residues. Trimming removed 1 base from V and 6 bases from J, with 9 bases in between. This chain's CDR3 is CASSLGGGAEAFF. DNA of the CDR3: TGTGCCAGCAGCTTAGGGGGGGGGGCTGAAGCTTTCTTT. Complete variable domain (other parts from reference TRBV7-8 and TRBJ1-1): GAGVSQSPRYKVAKRGQDVALRCDPISGHVSLFWYQQALGQGPEFLTYFQNEAQLDKSGLPSDRFFAERPEGSVSTLKIQRTQQEDSAVYLCASSLGGGAEAFFGQGTRLTVV.

This clonotype was recorded many times. This chain uses TRBV4-3 with TRBJ2-5; D uncertain. CDR3 length equals 16 residues. Trimming stripped 1 base from V and 3 bases from J, with 15 bases between. The germline CDR1 and CDR2 sequences are LGHNA and YSLEER. The CDR3 bases are TGCGCCAGCAGCCAAGCGTTGTGGAGTAGGGAAGAGACCCAGTACTTC. Translating gives CASSQALWSREETQYF.

The chain links TRBV28 to TRBJ1-5; TRBD1 matches at 7 bases. The length of the CDR3 is 15 residues. With 3 bases clipped from V and 6 bases from J, the junction kept 8 bases outside the gene matches. Germline V gene lookup returns CDR1 MDHEN and CDR2 SYDVKM. The CDR3 sequence is CASSLNSGGSQPQHF. DNA for the CDR3: TGTGCCAGCAGTTTGAATTCAGGGGGGAGTCAGCCCCAGCATTTT.

This clonotype was recorded many times. The V gene is TRBV20-1, the J gene TRBJ2-5, with TRBD1 identical over 10 bases. In germline, CDR1 is DFQATT, CDR2 SNEGSKA (reference sequence). The CDR3 spans 14 residues. J was trimmed by 5 bases and V by 6 bases; bases with no gene match: 9. This CDR3 is CSATTTGGAETQYF. CDR3 nucleotide sequence: TGCAGTGCAACGACGACAGGGGGCGCGGAGACCCAGTACTTC.

This clonotype was seen only a few times. The rearrangement joins TRBV7-2 to TRBJ2-2; D possibly corresponds to TRBD2 (5 bases). The germline V and J ends were trimmed by 3 bases and 1 base, with 6 bases remaining between them. Germline CDR1 and CDR2: SGHTA and FQGNSA. CDR3 length equals 14 residues. DNA of the CDR3: TGTGCCAGCAGCTTCCGGGGGAACACCGGGGAGCTGTTTTTT. Translation gives CASSFRGNTGELFF.

This clonotype was picked up many times. The chain joins TRBV5-1 to TRBJ2-3; 11 nucleotides line up with TRBD1. CDR1 is SGHRS, CDR2 YFSETQ, per germline. This CDR3 is 14 amino acids long. The trim removed 8 bases at V and 6 bases at J, leaving 8 bases unmatched. The CDR3 loop is CASKRDRGSDTQYF. CDR3 DNA: TGCGCCAGTAAAAGGGACAGGGGGTCGGATACGCAGTATTTT.

The rearrangement links TRBV4-1 to TRBJ2-7; 12 nucleotides match TRBD2. The CDR3 loop spans 16 amino acids. Germline lookup yields CDR1 MGHRA and CDR2 YSYEKL. V lost 2 bases to trimming and J lost 2 bases; unmatched junction nucleotides: 4. CDR3 sequence: CASSQRTSGVPYEQYF. The CDR3 region has the DNA TGCGCCAGCAGCCAACGGACTAGCGGGGTCCCCTACGAGCAGTACTTC.

The chain combines TRBV5-1 with TRBJ1-4; no clear D. V was cut by 0 bases and J by 0 bases, with 6 bases left in between. Looked up from germline, CDR1 is SGHRS and CDR2 is YFSETQ. The CDR3 length is 15 residues. The CDR3 here is CASSLEAATNEKLFF. DNA of the CDR3: TGCGCCAGCAGCTTGGAGGCAGCAACTAATGAAAAACTGTTTTTT.

This clonotype was recorded at least ten times. The chain is built from TRBV6-1 and TRBJ2-7; possibly TRBD1 for D (6 bases). V dropped 2 bases and J dropped 3 bases, with 8 bases sitting between them. Germline CDR1 reads MNHNS; CDR2 reads SASEGT. The CDR3 has 13 residues. The chain's CDR3 is CASSEMDSYEQYF. In nucleotides, the CDR3 is TGTGCCAGCAGTGAAATGGACAGCTACGAGCAGTACTTC.

This clonotype showed up many times. This sequence joins TRBV10-1 and TRBJ2-1; TRBD1 agrees at 8 bases. Germline loops: CDR1 WNHNN, CDR2 SYGVQD (reference sequence). V trimming: 0 bases; J trimming: 4 bases; junction bases outside the gene matches: 8. The CDR3 loop spans 17 amino acids. The CDR3 spells CASSESAGQGGYNEQFF. The CDR3 bases are TGCGCCAGCAGTGAGTCGGCTGGACAGGGCGGTTACAATGAGCAGTTCTTC.

This clonotype came up many times. V and J are TRBV7-8 and TRBJ2-7; a possible D gene is TRBD2 (5 bases). Trimming took 5 bases from V and 0 from J, leaving 14 bases between them. Per germline, CDR1 SGHVS and CDR2 FQNEAQ. This CDR3 is 15 amino acids long. The CDR3 DNA is TGTGCCAGCAGCCCTCCGGGGAGCGCCTCCTACGAGCAGTACTTC. The encoded protein is CASSPPGSASYEQYF.

As for this clonotype: This may stem from a read error, because a much larger clone lies one nucleotide away. The CDR3 sequence: CVSSWRGTEAFF. The CDR3 DNA follows: TGTGTCAGTAGTTGGAGGGGAACTGAAGCTTTCTTT. This chain links TRBV19 with TRBJ1-1; D may be TRBD1 (5 bases). This CDR3 is built from 12 residues. The germline CDR1 and CDR2 sequences are LNHDA and SQIVND (reference sequence). The variable domain in full, with the rest retrieved from reference TRBV19 and TRBJ1-1, is DGGITQSPKYLFRKEGQNVTLSCEQNLNHDAMYWYRQDPGQGLRLIYYSQIVNDFQKGDIAEGYSVSREKKESFPLTVTSAQKNPTAFYLCVSSWRGTEAFFGQGTRLTVV.

The sample holds many counts of this clonotype. V is TRBV20-1 and J is TRBJ2-5; possibly TRBD1 for D (6 bases). The germline V gene has CDR1 DFQATT and CDR2 SNEGSKA (reference sequence). Trimming removed 0 bases from V and 3 bases from J, with 14 bases in between. The CDR3 has 15 residues. Here the CDR3 reads CSARDGGRLKETQYF. The CDR3 region has the DNA TGCAGTGCTAGAGATGGGGGCAGGCTGAAAGAGACCCAGTACTTC.